This T cell receptor (beta chain) was identified in a study of neurological immune-mediated disorders. V was pared by 0 bases and J by 5 bases, with 13 bases between. Per the germline V gene, CDR1 is SGHRS and CDR2 is YFSETQ. The CDR3 covers 15 residues. The sorted-subset TCR libraries were prepared using some 960,000 CD4+ or CD8+ T cells as the starting material. Points from the study as a whole: CDR3 amino acid sequences of expanded clones were not shared across subjects, a result suggesting private repertoires in all groups.

Comment on this clonotype: Antigen specificity is unknown.

In TCRdb, the 5' RACE reads were re-called with MiXCR into one record per CDR3 protein. The repertoire has just over 30,000 distinct CDR3 sequences, around 4% of them found once; the top ten carry 20% to 30%. The material sequenced was CD4+ T cells from blood. This chain connects TRBV5-1 to TRBJ2-3, with D perhaps being TRBD1 or TRBD2 (5 bases each). This TCR was recovered from a woman in her thirties or forties in good health. The CDR3 spells CASSLDGTRLDTQYF. As DNA, the CDR3 is TGCGCCAGCAGCTTGGATGGGACCCGATTAGATACGCAGTATTTT.